These 28 T cell receptor beta chains originate from one sample sequenced in a study of OX40 agonist ivuxolimab in advanced cancers. Here immunoSEQ multiplex PCR was the method, and the copy in TCRdb shows in-frame clones only, minus some. The table has over 40,000 clones, 84% seen once. This specimen was CD4+ or CD8+ T cells sorted from blood, taken in a trial of the OX40 agonist ivuxolimab. All receptors derive from an adult with an advanced solid tumor such as melanoma, head and neck, liver or kidney cancer.

This clone was observed a handful of times. This rearrangement joins TRBV2 to TRBJ2-3; D gene unclear. Trimming left V 7 bases short and J 4 bases short, with 15 bases between. CDR1 and CDR2 from the germline V gene are SNHLY and FYNNEI. This CDR3 is 14 amino acids long. The CDR3 nucleotides read TGTGCCAGCAAGCGTAATATAGGGCCAGATACGCAGTATTTT. The encoded protein is CASKRNIGPDTQYF. Together with reference TRBV2 and TRBJ2-3, the CDR3 gives the full variable domain: EPEVTQTPSHQVTQMGQEVILRCVPISNHLYFYWYRQILGQKVEFLVSFYNNEISEKSEIFDDQFSVERPDGSNFTLKIRSTKLEDSAMYFCASKRNIGPDTQYFGPGTRLTVL.

The chain employs TRBV11-2 and TRBJ2-5, with D perhaps matching TRBD1 (5 bases). Trimming shortened V by 5 bases and J by 0 bases, and 13 bases separated the two germline ends. Germline values: CDR1 SGHAT, CDR2 FQNNGV. This CDR3 is 15 amino acids long. The CDR3 DNA sequence: TGTGCCAGCAGCCCACAAGGACAACACCAAGAGACCCAGTACTTC. Encoded protein: CASSPQGQHQETQYF.

The rearrangement joins TRBV7-9 to TRBJ2-7, with D possibly TRBD1 on 6 matching bases. CDR1 and CDR2 (germline): SEHNR, FQNEAQ (reference sequence). V lost 6 bases to trimming and J lost 7 bases, with 13 bases between them. The CDR3 runs 12 residues. In DNA form, the CDR3 reads TGTGCCAGCAGAGGACTGGGACAAGAGCAGTACTTC. Translation gives CASRGLGQEQYF.

The chain joins TRBV9 to TRBJ1-4; D is ambiguous. Trimming cost V 0 bases and J 8 bases, with 11 bases left between them. Germline-derived CDR1 and CDR2 are SGDLS and YYNGEE. The CDR3 loop spans 14 amino acids. CDR3 coding DNA: TGTGCCAGCAGCGTAGGGGCCGCTTCCGAAAAACTGTTTTTT. As protein: CASSVGAASEKLFF.

The rearrangement uses TRBV19 and TRBJ2-7, with TRBD1 as a possible D gene (6 bases). V gave up 5 bases and J gave up 5 bases, with 13 bases separating them. The length of the CDR3 is 13 residues. The germline V gene encodes CDR1 LNHDA and CDR2 SQIVND (reference sequence). The CDR3 region is CASSYRVGDEQYF. In DNA form, the CDR3 reads TGTGCCAGTAGTTACAGGGTCGGCGACGAGCAGTACTTC.

This sequence joins TRBV19 and TRBJ2-1, with a weak D call TRBD2 (6 bases). This CDR3 region has 13 residues. Per germline, CDR1 LNHDA and CDR2 SQIVND (reference sequence). V was cut by 4 bases and J by 8 bases, with 12 bases left in between. This CDR3 reads CASSREVRDEQFF. For the CDR3, the DNA is TGTGCCAGTAGTAGGGAGGTCAGGGATGAGCAGTTCTTC.

The rearrangement links TRBV19 to TRBJ2-1; 13 bases are shared with TRBD2. This CDR3 region has 19 residues. J lost 9 bases, V lost 4 bases, and 18 bases had no gene match. The V gene's germline CDR1 is LNHDA and CDR2 SQIVND (reference sequence). Here the CDR3 reads CASSTRTSGGYRHSAEQFF. For the CDR3, the DNA is TGTGCCAGTAGTACGCGGACTAGCGGGGGATATAGACATTCGGCTGAGCAGTTCTTC.

The gene calls are TRBV10-3 and TRBJ2-2; TRBD2 matches at 13 bases. The CDR3 consists of 17 residues. J lost 6 bases, V lost 6 bases, and 10 bases had no gene match. Looked up from germline, CDR1 is ENHRY and CDR2 is SYGVKD. This CDR3 is CAIRRTSGSDFSGELFF. CDR3 sequence (DNA): TGTGCCATCAGGAGGACTAGCGGGAGTGATTTTTCCGGGGAGCTGTTTTTT.

The chain links TRBV10-1 to TRBJ2-2, with TRBD2 identical over 9 bases. CDR3 size: 18 residues. CDR1 is WNHNN, CDR2 SYGVQD, per germline (reference sequence). V trimming: 2 bases; J trimming: 0 bases; junction bases outside the gene matches: 7. DNA of the CDR3: TGCGCCAGCAGTGAGAGAAATAGCGGGAGCTCGAACACCGGGGAGCTGTTTTTT. Amino acid sequence: CASSERNSGSSNTGELFF.

V is TRBV30 and J is TRBJ2-5; TRBD1 matches 7 bases. The germline CDR1 and CDR2 sequences are GTSNPN and SVGIG (reference sequence). The CDR3 runs to 16 residues. V lost 4 bases and J lost 1; bases outside the gene matches: 12. This CDR3 is CAWKPLGTAFQETQYF. The CDR3 DNA sequence: TGTGCCTGGAAGCCCCTTGGGACAGCATTCCAAGAGACCCAGTACTTC.

The chain couples TRBV6-6 to TRBJ2-5, with TRBD2 matching 8 bases. This CDR3 contains 15 residues. V lost 4 bases to trimming and J lost 5 bases; unmatched junction nucleotides: 9. Looked up from germline, CDR1 is MNHNY and CDR2 is SVGAGI (reference sequence). CDR3 sequence reads: CASSLDGRAGETQYF. CDR3 DNA: TGTGCCAGCAGTTTGGACGGGAGGGCCGGGGAGACCCAGTACTTC.

The V and J genes are TRBV11-2 and TRBJ2-2; D is perhaps TRBD1 (6 bases). The germline V gene has CDR1 SGHAT and CDR2 FQNNGV. Deletions cut 5 bases from V and 5 bases from J, with 15 bases between. The CDR3 has 15 amino acids. CDR3 sequence: CASSPKLGGTGELFF. Written as DNA, the CDR3 is TGTGCCAGCAGCCCGAAGCTAGGGGGAACCGGGGAGCTGTTTTTT.

The chain employs TRBV19 and TRBJ2-5; TRBD2 aligns across 11 bases. The CDR3 runs to 15 residues. The V gene's germline CDR1 is LNHDA and CDR2 SQIVND (reference sequence). The ends lost 9 bases at V and 2 bases at J; junction bases unmatched: 8. CDR3 sequence reads: CARATGTSGQETQYF. The CDR3 bases are TGTGCCAGGGCAACCGGGACTAGCGGTCAAGAGACCCAGTACTTC.

This clone showed up just once. V and J are TRBV6-5 and TRBJ2-3, with D perhaps TRBD1 or TRBD2 (5 bases each). Trimming stripped 8 bases from V and 5 bases from J, with 20 bases between. The CDR3 covers 15 residues. The germline V gene has CDR1 MNHEY and CDR2 SVGAGI. The CDR3 protein is CASAPPGSLRDTQYF. The CDR3 DNA sequence: TGTGCCAGCGCCCCCCCAGGGAGTCTGCGAGATACGCAGTATTTT.

This clone showed up just a few times. The rearrangement links TRBV4-1 to TRBJ1-1, with TRBD1 matching over 7 bases. The V gene end was trimmed by 3 bases and the J gene end by 9 bases; junction bases not matched to a gene: 7. Germline V lookup: CDR1 MGHRA, CDR2 YSYEKL. This CDR3 comprises 13 residues. The CDR3 loop is CASSQEGQNKAFF. DNA for the CDR3: TGCGCCAGCAGCCAGGAGGGACAGAATAAAGCTTTCTTT.

The chain combines TRBV7-6 with TRBJ2-3; no reliable D call. Germline-derived CDR1 and CDR2 are SGHVS and FNYEAQ. V shed 3 bases and J shed 1 base, with 14 bases lying between them. CDR3 length equals 16 residues. The CDR3 coding sequence is TGTGCCAGCAGCTTGGTATCGGTACGAGGCACAGATACGCAGTATTTT. It yields the protein CASSLVSVRGTDTQYF.

The CDR3 sequence: CASSLVAGEDGELFF. The CDR3 DNA is TGTGCCAGCAGCTTAGTGGCAGGGGAGGACGGGGAGCTGTTTTTT. This sequence joins TRBV7-9 and TRBJ2-2; D is possibly TRBD1 or TRBD2 (6 bases each). Germline assignment: CDR1 SEHNR and CDR2 FQNEAQ (reference sequence). This CDR3 has 15 amino acids. V was pared by 1 base and J by 7 bases, with 13 bases between.

The gene calls are TRBV5-8 and TRBJ2-3; D might be TRBD2 (5 bases). V was shortened by 2 bases and J by 9 bases, with 10 bases between the two germline ends. Germline CDR1 is SGHTS and CDR2 is YDEGEE. The CDR3 loop spans 12 amino acids. CDR3 coding DNA: TGTGCCAGCAGCTTTCCCGGGATCACGCAGTATTTT. Protein sequence: CASSFPGITQYF.

This clone was counted a single time. The rearrangement joins TRBV14 to TRBJ2-7; D unresolved. Germline V gene lookup returns CDR1 SGHDN and CDR2 FVKESK. The CDR3 spans 15 residues. The V end was cut by 1 base, the J end by 0 bases, with 10 bases between. CDR3 protein: CASSQVTGNSYEQYF. The CDR3, as DNA: TGTGCCAGCAGCCAAGTCACGGGCAACTCCTACGAGCAGTACTTC.

The genes are TRBV7-3 and TRBJ2-7; D call uncertain. V lost 1 base and J lost 0, with 10 bases in between. Germline V lookup: CDR1 SGHTA, CDR2 FQGTGA. The CDR3 is made up of 15 amino acids. For the CDR3, the DNA is TGTGCCAGCAGCTTAAATCCGGGTCTCTCCTACGAGCAGTACTTC. This translates into CASSLNPGLSYEQYF.

This clone has only a few counts. Written as DNA, the CDR3 is TGTGCCAGCAGTACGGGGGACGGGCGTGGGAACACCATATATTTT. Protein sequence: CASSTGDGRGNTIYF. The chain uses TRBV25-1 and TRBJ1-3, with D perhaps TRBD1 (5 bases). V lost 5 bases to trimming and J lost 7 bases, with 18 bases between them. CDR1 is MGHDK, CDR2 SYGVNS, per germline. This CDR3 contains 15 residues.

This chain connects TRBV30 to TRBJ1-2; D is possibly TRBD1 (5 bases). The CDR3 is 13 amino acids. Trimming cost V 2 bases and J 4 bases, with 11 bases left between them. Germline lookup yields CDR1 GTSNPN and CDR2 SVGIG (reference sequence). The DNA of the CDR3 is TGTGCCTGGAGTACAGGTTATACCTATGGCTACACCTTC. As protein: CAWSTGYTYGYTF.

The rearrangement joins TRBV19 to TRBJ2-7; D ambiguous. This CDR3 has 14 amino acids. The germline V gene has CDR1 LNHDA and CDR2 SQIVND (reference sequence). V lost 4 bases, J lost 0 bases, and 10 bases lay in between. Here the CDR3 DNA reads TGTGCCAGTAGTAACTCCGGGCCCTCCTACGAGCAGTACTTC. It encodes CASSNSGPSYEQYF.

The V call is TRBV7-9, the J call TRBJ2-1, with 7 bases matching TRBD2. The CDR3 has 14 amino acids. J gave up 6 bases and V 5 bases, and 7 bases lay outside the gene matches. Germline V CDR1 and CDR2: SEHNR, FQNEAQ (reference sequence). CDR3 DNA sequence: TGTGCCAGCAGCGTATCCGGGACTACCAATGAGCAGTTCTTC. Its protein product is CASSVSGTTNEQFF.

The chain combines TRBV13 with TRBJ2-1, with D possibly matching TRBD2 (5 bases). The CDR3 covers 14 residues. Per germline, CDR1 PRHDT and CDR2 FYEKMQ (reference sequence). Trimming removed 2 bases from V and 10 bases from J, with 15 bases in between. DNA of the CDR3: TGTGCCAGCAGCTTAAGGACTGCGGCCATGGAGCAGTTCTTC. Translation gives CASSLRTAAMEQFF.

The J gene is TRBJ2-3, the V gene TRBV4-3, with D perhaps TRBD1 or TRBD2 (6 bases each). Germline-derived CDR1 and CDR2 are LGHNA and YSLEER. This CDR3 comprises 17 residues. V was shortened by 3 bases and J by 0 bases, with 16 bases between the two germline ends. The CDR3 nucleotides read TGCGCCAGCAGCCAGACTCATACAGGGACTAGCACAGATACGCAGTATTTT. Residues: CASSQTHTGTSTDTQYF.

The genes are TRBV30 and TRBJ2-5; 9 bases line up with TRBD2. The ends lost 0 bases at V and 5 bases at J; junction bases unmatched: 4. The CDR3 has 14 amino acids. Germline lookup yields CDR1 GTSNPN and CDR2 SVGIG (reference sequence). CDR3 loop: CAWSVSGSLETQYF. The DNA for the CDR3 is TGTGCCTGGAGTGTTAGCGGGAGCTTGGAGACCCAGTACTTC.

The rearrangement joins TRBV11-2 to TRBJ2-5; the match to TRBD2 covers 8 bases. The length of the CDR3 is 18 residues. The V gene end was trimmed by 0 bases and the J gene end by 2 bases; junction bases not matched to a gene: 11. In germline, CDR1 is SGHAT, CDR2 FQNNGV. The CDR3 nucleotides read TGTGCCAGCAGCTTAGATGGGGAGGCCGGGAGGGGGCAAGAGACCCAGTACTTC. Its protein product is CASSLDGEAGRGQETQYF. Together with reference TRBV11-2 and TRBJ2-5, the CDR3 gives the full variable domain: EAGVAQSPRYKIIEKRQSVAFWCNPISGHATLYWYQQILGQGPKLLIQFQNNGVVDDSQLPKDRFSAERLKGVDSTLKIQPAKLEDSAVYLCASSLDGEAGRGQETQYFGPGTRLLVL.